A selection of T cell receptor beta chains follows, all from one sample in a study of T cell clonotyping in hematopoietic cell transplantation. Assay: immunoSEQ multiplex PCR; the TCRdb copy retains only in-frame clones and omits some. The data show 25,000 to 30,000 clones, 82% seen once. The source was peripheral blood mononuclear cells, collected before stem cell transplant. These receptors were collected from a man aged 40-49 years with acute myeloid leukemia. Some clones in this sample may be carry-over from other donors' samples. Each CDR3 is given without its conserved first and last residue.

>TRBV6-5
ASSLGGDGYT
>TRBV5-1
ASGRLGPRGETQY
>TRBV11-3
ASSLSGRRGTEQY
>TRBV30
AWRTGVNYEQY
>TRBV5-1
ASSSGRYEGGYT
>TRBV7-6
ASSLNSQVGHSGNTIY
>TRBV5-1
ASSLRGQGFEKLF
>TRBV7-6
ASSPSTYNEQF
>TRBV6-6
ASSLGGDSGNTIY
>TRBV13
ASRFTSGSKTQY
>TRBV11-3
ASSPGGAEKLF
>TRBV7-8
ASSLNSDNEQF
>TRBV30
AGALGVSTPLH
>TRBV25-1
ASSLTGINYGYT
>TRBV7-8
ASSRRTGDMNTEAF
>TRBV7-9
ASSLGLAGVNEQF
>TRBV10-2
ASSEGRGAGTGELF
>TRBV11-3
ASSRTGWGYT
>TRBV7-8
ASSLEWDSYGYT
>TRBV5-1
ASSLRAGQGAGVYTEAF
>TRBV27
ASSFGGAAGGYT
>TRBV19
ASSISGGGLTEAF
>TRBV15
ATSPSGVAGELF
>TRBV7-9
ASSYTQGAGNGYT
>TRBV4-1
ASSQGIGEGSNQPQH
>TRBV5-1
ASSLGQDNSPLH
>TRBV7-3
ASTPPSTEAF
>TRBV30
AWIRDSGWVGYT
>TRBV27
ASSLYSGNTIY
>TRBV30
AWSYRGSGNTIY
>TRBV7-9
ASRTGFSGANVLT
>TRBV5-1
ASSLGSGNTEAF
>TRBV19
ASTKKAGNYGYT
>TRBV19
ASSRTGVNEKLF
>TRBV7-2
ASSLGIGRGEYGYT
>TRBV5-1
ASSWAAGTDQTEAF
>TRBV30
AWSVGGYSNQPQH
>TRBV27
ASSLIPLAGGGETQY
>TRBV2
ASSFLIPGNTIY
>TRBV5-1
ASSRRVERYNEQF
>TRBV5-1
ASSLEIGRGTEAF